This record covers a single T cell receptor beta chain. High-throughput TCR beta sequencing covered peripheral CD8+ and CD4+ T cells. Control patients had untreated stable or active relapsing-remitting multiple sclerosis by revised McDonald criteria. FACS was used to enrich TEMRA cells, whereas the CD8+ and CD4+ T cells were obtained by negative isolation. This entry is derived from a study of CD8 T cells in Susac syndrome. Germline V lookup: CDR1 DFQATT, CDR2 SNEGSKA (reference sequence). This CDR3 has 17 residues. The V gene end was trimmed by 4 bases and the J gene end by 2 bases; junction bases not matched to a gene: 9. An amount of RNA that ranged from about 0.45 to 1 ug was reverse transcribed with random hexamers. The authors amplified TCR beta CDR3 across 54 Vbeta and 13 Jbeta using immunoSEQ multiplex PCR. TCRdb called the immunoSEQ multiplex PCR reads again in MiXCR, with one record for every CDR3 protein. The sample yields 200,000 or so distinct CDR3 sequences, roughly 96% seen once.

This sequence joins TRBV20-1 and TRBJ2-7; 15 bases are shared with TRBD2. The receptor was derived from a human donor with multiple sclerosis. Specimen: CD4+ T cells from PBMCs. The CDR3 loop reads CSATGLAGGPRAYEQYF. The CDR3 DNA is TGCAGTGCTACCGGACTAGCGGGAGGGCCGCGCGCCTACGAGCAGTACTTC.